This T cell receptor (beta chain) derives from a study of blood T cells in healthy people across ages. Notes on this clonotype: Germline and junction disagree at one end, which may indicate a read error.

Looked up from germline, CDR1 is LGHNA and CDR2 is YSLEER. The CDR3 contains 13 residues. A J-beta primer mix and a sample-barcoded 5' primer were used in a second PCR of about 7 to 12 cycles. TCRdb called the 5' RACE reads again in MiXCR, with one record for every CDR3 protein. Of about 1 million distinct CDR3 sequences in the sample, around 25% were seen once. The sample was also reused in another study, on T cells of mothers and their children.

The origin of this receptor is a girl under 10 years old in good health. The rearrangement uses TRBV4-3 and TRBJ2-5; 10 bases match TRBD2. Material for sequencing was blood. CDR3 DNA sequence: TGCGCCAGCAGCCAAGGGCTAGCGGGGGACAAGTTCTTC. Protein: CASSQGLAGDKFF.